What follows is one T cell receptor (beta chain) and its context. The antigen remains undetermined. The V gene lost 6 bases and the J gene lost 3 bases, with 23 bases spanning the gap. This CDR3 has 18 residues. CDR1 and CDR2 from the germline V gene are MNHEY and SVGAGI. These data come from a study of T cell repertoires in cytomegalovirus infection. Study background: The authors used CMV epitopes that were HLA-C-restricted (recently identified) and HLA-B-restricted (well studied). A matching HLA type, together with CMV infection, was signaled by public TCR beta signatures.

Study results and caveats: HLA-C-restricted TCR beta clonotypes specific for CMV led the ex vivo response. Carriers of CMV plus the relevant HLA were identified by cumulative public TCR beta family frequency.

TCRdb passed the reads through MiXCR, listing each CDR3 protein once. The sample holds some 920,000 distinct CDR3 sequences; approximately 33% are singletons and the top ten take roughly an eighth. J is TRBJ1-4 and V is TRBV6-5; D is undetermined. The clonotype was recovered from a human donor in good health (CMV status not recorded). Some clones in this sample may be carry-over from other donors' samples. The sequencing here drew on cultured CD8+ T cells from PBMCs, taken from culture after CMV antigen stimulation. This CDR3 is CASSTHATLGIANEKLFF. Written as DNA, the CDR3 is TGTGCCAGCAGCACACATGCAACGCTGGGCATCGCTAATGAAAAACTGTTTTTT.